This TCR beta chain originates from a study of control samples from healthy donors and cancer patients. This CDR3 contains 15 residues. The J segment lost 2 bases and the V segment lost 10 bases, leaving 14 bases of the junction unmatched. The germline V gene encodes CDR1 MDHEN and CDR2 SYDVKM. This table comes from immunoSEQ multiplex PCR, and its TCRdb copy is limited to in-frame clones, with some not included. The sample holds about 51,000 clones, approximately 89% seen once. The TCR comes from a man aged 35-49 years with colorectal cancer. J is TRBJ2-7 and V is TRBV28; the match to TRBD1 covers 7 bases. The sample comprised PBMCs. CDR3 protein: CATRGSGTVTYEQYF. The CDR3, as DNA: TGTGCCACCAGGGGGTCTGGGACAGTAACCTACGAGCAGTACTTC.